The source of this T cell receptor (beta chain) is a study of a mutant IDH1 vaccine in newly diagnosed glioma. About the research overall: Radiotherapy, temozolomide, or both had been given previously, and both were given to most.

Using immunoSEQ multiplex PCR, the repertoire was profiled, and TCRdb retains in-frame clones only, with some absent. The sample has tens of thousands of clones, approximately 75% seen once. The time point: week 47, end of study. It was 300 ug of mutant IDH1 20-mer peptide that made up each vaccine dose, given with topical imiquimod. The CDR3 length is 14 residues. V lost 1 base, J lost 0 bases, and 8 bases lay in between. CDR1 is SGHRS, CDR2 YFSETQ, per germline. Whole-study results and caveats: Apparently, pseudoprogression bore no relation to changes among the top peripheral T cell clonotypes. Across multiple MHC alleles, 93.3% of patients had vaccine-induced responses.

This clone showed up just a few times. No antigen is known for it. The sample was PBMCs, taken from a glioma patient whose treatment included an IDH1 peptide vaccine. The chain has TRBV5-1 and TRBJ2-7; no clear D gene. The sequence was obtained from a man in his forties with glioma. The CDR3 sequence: CASSLTPSSYEQYF. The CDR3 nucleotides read TGCGCCAGCAGCTTGACTCCCAGCTCCTACGAGCAGTACTTC.